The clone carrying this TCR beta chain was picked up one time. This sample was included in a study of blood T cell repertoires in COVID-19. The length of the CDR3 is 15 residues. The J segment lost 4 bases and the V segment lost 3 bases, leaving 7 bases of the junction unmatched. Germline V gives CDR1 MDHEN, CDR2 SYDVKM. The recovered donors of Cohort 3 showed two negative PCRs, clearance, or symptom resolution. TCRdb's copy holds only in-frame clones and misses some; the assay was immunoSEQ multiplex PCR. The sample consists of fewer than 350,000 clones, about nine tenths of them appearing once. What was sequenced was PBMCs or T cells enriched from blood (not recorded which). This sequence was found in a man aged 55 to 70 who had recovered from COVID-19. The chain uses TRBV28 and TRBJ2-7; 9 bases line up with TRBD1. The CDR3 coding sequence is TGTGCCAGCAGTTTGACAGGGGGTCCTCCGTACGAGCAGTACTTC. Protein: CASSLTGGPPYEQYF.